One and the same sample provided the 12 T cell receptor beta chains below, sequenced in a study of T cells after yellow fever vaccination. TCRdb reprocessed the 5' RACE reads with MiXCR, giving one entry per CDR3 protein. The table has some 340,000 distinct CDR3 sequences, about 10% seen once. The material was CD4+ T cells sorted from PBMCs, obtained 45 days after the yellow fever booster vaccination. The receptors were sampled from a man between 18 and 29 years old who received the YFV17D yellow fever vaccine.

V gene TRBV7-9 combines with J gene TRBJ1-5; TRBD1 might be the D (5 bases). The CDR3 sequence is 14 residues long. V was trimmed by 5 bases and J by 4 bases, leaving 12 bases between them. Per the germline V gene, CDR1 is SEHNR and CDR2 is FQNEAQ (reference sequence). In DNA form, the CDR3 reads TGTGCCAGCAGCCCACCCGACAGAAATCAGCCCCAGCATTTT. This codes for CASSPPDRNQPQHF.

This clonotype was found a few times. The V gene is TRBV5-5, the J gene TRBJ2-2, with D perhaps TRBD1 or TRBD2 (5 bases each). CDR3 length: 16 amino acids. Germline-derived CDR1 and CDR2 are SGHKS and YYEKEE (reference sequence). With 6 bases removed from V and 4 bases from J, the gap between germline ends came to 19 bases. CDR3 region: CASTQRGHRITGELFF. DNA of the CDR3: TGTGCCAGCACCCAGAGGGGTCATAGGATCACCGGGGAGCTGTTTTTT.

This clonotype was seen repeatedly, ten times or more. J is TRBJ2-3 and V is TRBV4-3; a weak D match, TRBD2 (7 bases). V was shortened by 8 bases and J by 5 bases, with 17 bases between the two germline ends. Per germline, CDR1 LGHNA and CDR2 YSLEER. The CDR3 loop spans 14 amino acids. CDR3 bases: TGCGCCAGCGGTGCCGGGGGGCCCCGAGATACGCAGTATTTT. Translation gives CASGAGGPRDTQYF.

This clonotype has only a few counts. CDR3 sequence reads: CASSFGTGMETQYF. The CDR3 nucleotides are TGTGCCAGCAGCTTTGGGACAGGGATGGAGACCCAGTACTTC. The chain has TRBV7-2 and TRBJ2-5; 9 bases agree with TRBD1. This CDR3 is built from 14 residues. After removal of 3 bases from V and 5 bases from J, the junction contained 4 bases not matched to a gene. Germline V gene lookup returns CDR1 SGHTA and CDR2 FQGNSA.

This chain's CDR3 is CASSPGGSPLHF. DNA of the CDR3: TGTGCCAGCTCTCCAGGGGGTTCACCCCTCCACTTT. The chain has TRBV18 and TRBJ1-6, with TRBD1 matching 7 bases. Trimming took 6 bases from V and 9 from J; bases not matched to a gene: 2. This CDR3 spans 12 amino acids. Germline V lookup: CDR1 KGHSH, CDR2 LQKENI.

This clonotype was observed a few times. The rearrangement uses TRBV18 and TRBJ2-7; D unresolved. In germline, CDR1 is KGHSH, CDR2 LQKENI. Trimming took 8 bases from V and 4 from J, leaving 9 bases between them. This CDR3 has 11 amino acids. The CDR3 nucleotides read TGTGCCAGCGCTACAGAGTACGAGCAGTACGTC. Residues: CASATEYEQYV.

A few counts support this clonotype. The V call is TRBV4-1, the J call TRBJ2-1; TRBD1 might be the D (6 bases). V was clipped by 3 bases and J by 7 bases, with 16 bases between them. The germline CDR1 and CDR2 sequences are MGHRA and YSYEKL. The CDR3 spans 15 residues. CDR3 loop: CASSHPRGEGNEQFF. CDR3 coding DNA: TGCGCCAGCAGCCACCCCAGGGGCGAAGGGAATGAGCAGTTCTTC.

V is TRBV19 and J is TRBJ1-5; no reliable D call. From germline, CDR1 is LNHDA and CDR2 SQIVND (reference sequence). This CDR3 is built from 14 residues. V shed 4 bases and J shed 2 bases, with 9 bases lying between them. CDR3 in amino acids: CASSKRAGNQPQHF. The CDR3 DNA reads as TGTGCCAGTAGTAAACGGGCAGGCAATCAGCCCCAGCATTTT.

This clonotype was detected a few times. This chain uses TRBV20-1 with TRBJ2-3, with TRBD1 matching over 9 bases. After removal of 3 bases from V and 1 base from J, the junction contained 5 bases not matched to a gene. CDR3 size: 15 residues. Germline CDR1 is DFQATT and CDR2 is SNEGSKA (reference sequence). The CDR3 sequence: CSARTRDRGTDTQYF. The CDR3 DNA sequence: TGCAGTGCTAGGACCCGGGACAGGGGCACAGATACGCAGTATTTT.

This clonotype was seen more than once but under ten times. The gene calls are TRBV3-1 and TRBJ2-1, with TRBD2 as a possible D gene (5 bases). The CDR3 is 14 amino acids. V lost 2 bases and J lost 8, with 13 bases in between. CDR1 LGHDT and CDR2 YNNKEL come from the germline V gene (reference sequence). CDR3 DNA: TGTGCCAGCAGCCAAAGGACCCAGAGGGATGAGCAGTTCTTC. Its translation: CASSQRTQRDEQFF.

The J gene is TRBJ1-2, the V gene TRBV12-3 or TRBV12-4; a weak D match, TRBD1 (5 bases). This CDR3 has 17 residues. The V end lost 4 bases, the J end lost 8 bases, and 26 bases lay between the germline ends. The CDR3 reads CASSSSQVAPGGSGYTF. CDR3 in DNA: TGTGCCAGCAGTTCCAGTCAGGTGGCGCCGGGGGGGAGCGGCTACACCTTC.

In this sample, this clonotype turned up a few times. V and J are TRBV6-5 and TRBJ2-5, with D uncertain. CDR3 size: 12 residues. CDR1 and CDR2 (germline): MNHEY, SVGAGI. Trimming took off 5 bases at V and 3 bases at J, with 7 bases between the two ends. The chain's CDR3 is CASSQTKETQYF. Written as DNA, the CDR3 is TGTGCCAGCAGTCAGACAAAAGAGACCCAGTACTTC.